This T cell receptor (beta chain) was obtained from a study of OX40 agonist ivuxolimab in advanced cancers. Turning to the study itself: Ivuxolimab was delivered to patients intravenously every 2 weeks at doses spanning 0.01 to 10 mg/kg.

Libraries were prepared by immunoSEQ multiplex PCR; TCRdb keeps only in-frame clonotypes and omits some of them. Altogether 70,000 to 90,000 clones are present, 90% being singletons, with the ten largest covering 0.3% to 0.4%. Autoimmune disease history or systemic immunosuppression led to patient exclusion. This sequence was found in an adult with an advanced solid tumor such as melanoma, head and neck, liver or kidney cancer. The specimen was CD4+ or CD8+ T cells sorted from blood, collected in a trial of the OX40 agonist ivuxolimab.

CDR3 region: CSVEDRQGRRGYGYTF. The CDR3 bases are TGCAGCGTTGAAGATCGGCAAGGGAGACGGGGCTATGGCTACACCTTC. The chain uses TRBV29-1 and TRBJ1-2; D unresolved. The ends were cut back, 0 bases at V and 4 bases at J, with 18 bases in the middle. Per the germline V gene, CDR1 is SQVTM and CDR2 is ANQGSEA. The CDR3 contains 16 residues.